This T cell receptor (beta chain) stems from a study of CD8 T cells in Susac syndrome. Study-wide points: In its TCR sequencing and HLA analysis, the study acknowledged that the number of individuals was relatively small.

The CDR3 is made up of 15 amino acids. The trim removed 6 bases at V and 4 bases at J, leaving 9 bases unmatched. Per germline, CDR1 MDHEN and CDR2 SYDVKM. Treatment-naive patients with stable or active relapsing-remitting disease were the multiple sclerosis controls. RNA, at roughly 0.45 to 1 ug, was reverse transcribed with random hexamers. Amplification of TCR beta CDR3 across 54 Vbeta and 13 Jbeta was performed with immunoSEQ multiplex PCR. Using its own MiXCR run on the immunoSEQ multiplex PCR reads, TCRdb lists one record per CDR3 protein. This table has about 300,000 distinct CDR3 sequences, over 75% appearing once. Of note for this clonotype: Its target is unknown.

Source material: CD8+ T cells from PBMCs. The TCR was taken from a human donor with multiple sclerosis. The V call is TRBV28, the J call TRBJ1-2; 9 bases are shared with TRBD1. The CDR3 sequence is CASSRDRATIYGYTF. The CDR3 DNA is TGTGCCAGCAGCCGGGACAGGGCAACGATCTATGGCTACACCTTC.